The present T cell receptor beta chain was sequenced within a study of patients and donors after allogeneic stem cell transplantation. TCRdb re-called the RT-PCR reads through MiXCR, storing one row per CDR3 protein. The sample consists of about 960,000 distinct CDR3 sequences, more than 15% of them appearing once. Only a few counts were recorded for this clonotype. Germline CDR1 GTSNPN, CDR2 SVGIG (reference sequence). V was trimmed by 1 base and J by 8 bases, leaving 8 bases between them. This CDR3 comprises 11 residues. The sequence was collected from a human donor who was either an allogeneic HSCT recipient or a stem cell or donor lymphocyte infusion donor (not recorded which). It is not recorded whose cells these are; they may come from a transplant donor. Sequenced sample: blood, either unsorted or a sorted T cell fraction (not recorded which). The V call is TRBV30, the J call TRBJ1-2; no clear D. Here the CDR3 DNA reads TGTGCCTGGAGTGGAGACGGAGGCTACACCTTC. Its translation is CAWSGDGGYTF.